Below are 26 T cell receptor beta chains sequenced from a single sample in a study of blood T cell repertoires in COVID-19. Method: immunoSEQ multiplex PCR; TCRdb's copy keeps in-frame clones and lacks some. Among roughly 100,000 clones listed, 60% to 80% were seen once. Sequencing input: peripheral blood. These receptors were obtained from a man between 60 and 70 years old with active or convalescent COVID-19.

This chain joins TRBV5-6 and TRBJ2-5; D is possibly TRBD2 (5 bases). Germline loops: CDR1 SGHDT, CDR2 YYEEEE. This CDR3 comprises 14 residues. Trimming cost V 4 bases and J 5 bases, with 15 bases left between them. CDR3: CASSGGEPWETQYF. The CDR3, as DNA: TGTGCCAGCAGCGGTGGGGAGCCGTGGGAGACCCAGTACTTC.

This chain uses TRBV6-5 with TRBJ1-2; 10 bases fit TRBD1. J lost 4 bases, V lost 5 bases, and 7 bases had no gene match. Germline loops: CDR1 MNHEY, CDR2 SVGAGI. CDR3 length: 15 residues. The CDR3 DNA reads TGTGCCAGCAGTCCAGGACAGGGGGGGTCCTATGGCTACACCTTC. Its protein is CASSPGQGGSYGYTF.

The chain recombines TRBV19 with TRBJ2-4; tentative D call: TRBD1 (6 bases). V was cut by 8 bases and J by 2 bases, with 10 bases left in between. The CDR3 length is 13 residues. Germline lookup yields CDR1 LNHDA and CDR2 SQIVND (reference sequence). The CDR3 spells CASARGPKNIQYF. CDR3 nucleotide sequence: TGTGCCAGTGCCAGGGGACCCAAAAACATTCAGTACTTC.

This chain joins TRBV3-1 (or the pseudogene TRBV3-2) and TRBJ2-2, with 10 bases fitting TRBD2. V was pared by 4 bases and J by 3 bases, with 11 bases of the junction left unmatched. The CDR3 is made up of 18 amino acids. Germline V gene lookup returns CDR1 LGHDT and CDR2 YNNKEL (reference sequence). The CDR3 DNA is TGTGCCAGCAGCCGGCATGTGTTAGCGGGAGGTGACACCGGGGAGCTGTTTTTT. Amino acid sequence: CASSRHVLAGGDTGELFF.

The V gene is TRBV6-5, the J gene TRBJ1-2; 7 bases agree with TRBD1. Per germline, CDR1 MNHEY and CDR2 SVGAGI. V lost 2 bases, J lost 8 bases, and 11 bases stayed unmatched. CDR3 length equals 15 residues. DNA of the CDR3: TGTGCCAGCAGTTACGGGACAGCAGGCATCAAGGGCTACACCTTC. Translated: CASSYGTAGIKGYTF.

The chain couples TRBV18 to TRBJ2-1; 7 bases are shared with TRBD2. CDR1 is KGHSH and CDR2 is LQKENI in the germline V gene. V lost 6 bases, J lost 0 bases, and 5 bases stayed unmatched. CDR3 length: 15 amino acids. The chain's CDR3 is CASSRRTSSYNEQFF. The CDR3 DNA reads as TGTGCCAGCTCCCGACGGACTAGCTCCTACAATGAGCAGTTCTTC.

This rearrangement joins TRBV3-1 (or the pseudogene TRBV3-2) to TRBJ2-6, with 12 bases identical to TRBD1. Germline CDR1 is LGHDT and CDR2 is YNNKEL (reference sequence). V lost 0 bases and J lost 4; bases outside the gene matches: 7. There are 19 residues in the CDR3. For the CDR3, the DNA is TGTGCCAGCAGCCAAGAGGGGGGACAGGGGGCGCGCGGGGCCAACGTCCTGACTTTC. Protein product: CASSQEGGQGARGANVLTF.

The rearrangement uses TRBV27 and TRBJ2-3, with 12 positions matching TRBD1. This CDR3 is built from 14 residues. Trimming at V came to 10 bases and at J to 5 bases, leaving 7 bases not matched to a gene. Looked up from germline, CDR1 is MNHEY and CDR2 is SMNVEV (reference sequence). CDR3 residues: CATGDRGRGDTQYF. CDR3 nucleotides: TGTGCCACAGGGGACAGGGGGCGAGGAGATACGCAGTATTTT.

V usage is TRBV9 and J usage is TRBJ1-3; D uncertain. Trimming stripped 3 bases from V and 4 bases from J, with 8 bases between. The CDR3 consists of 13 residues. Per germline, CDR1 SGDLS and CDR2 YYNGEE. The CDR3 region has the DNA TGTGCCAGCAGCGCCCGACTGGGAAACACCATATATTTT. It codes for CASSARLGNTIYF.

The J gene is TRBJ2-1, the V gene TRBV11-2; weak D call: TRBD2 (6 bases). Trimming took off 1 base at V and 0 bases at J, with 13 bases between the two ends. The CDR3 extends over 17 amino acids. From germline, CDR1 is SGHAT and CDR2 FQNNGV. The CDR3 here is CASSLVSAGSSYNEQFF. Here the CDR3 DNA reads TGTGCCAGCAGCTTAGTATCGGCGGGAAGCTCCTACAATGAGCAGTTCTTC.

The rearrangement uses TRBV7-9 and TRBJ2-7; D possibly corresponds to TRBD2 (5 bases). The CDR3 has 14 amino acids. V lost 1 base and J 0 bases, leaving 7 bases between the germline ends. Germline V gene lookup returns CDR1 SEHNR and CDR2 FQNEAQ (reference sequence). CDR3 DNA sequence: TGTGCCAGCAGCTTAGAGACTAACTCCTACGAGCAGTACTTC. This sequence encodes CASSLETNSYEQYF.

This clone was found a few times. The CDR3 nucleotides read TGCAGCGTTGGACAGGGGGCGTACGAGCAGTACTTC. Translating gives CSVGQGAYEQYF. The J gene is TRBJ2-7, the V gene TRBV29-1; 10 bases map to TRBD1. The CDR3 extends over 12 amino acids. Germline loops: CDR1 SQVTM, CDR2 ANQGSEA. The V and J ends lost 4 bases and 4 bases, in that order; junction bases with no gene match: 1.

This chain joins TRBV4-3 and TRBJ1-3; possibly TRBD1 for D (6 bases). Germline V lookup: CDR1 LGHNA, CDR2 YSLEER. Trimming removed 0 bases from V and 4 bases from J, with 10 bases in between. This CDR3 has 15 residues. The CDR3 coding sequence is TGCGCCAGCAGCCAAGAACCACAGGGCGGAAACACCATATATTTT. Encoded protein: CASSQEPQGGNTIYF.

The chain has TRBV14 and TRBJ2-3; 14 bases line up with TRBD2. The CDR3 has 16 residues. Germline CDR1 is SGHDN and CDR2 is FVKESK. J gave up 5 bases and V 4 bases, and 5 bases lay outside the gene matches. In DNA, the CDR3 is TGTGCCAGCAGCCCGGGACTAGCGGGAGTAAAAGATACGCAGTATTTT. Encoded protein: CASSPGLAGVKDTQYF.

This chain uses TRBV24-1 with TRBJ2-5, with 9 positions matching TRBD1. Germline-derived CDR1 and CDR2 are KGHDR and SFDVKD. With V trimmed by 4 bases and J by 4 bases, 9 bases remained unmatched. The CDR3 spans 16 residues. The CDR3 spells CATSDPGQGRGETQYF. The CDR3 region has the DNA TGTGCCACCAGTGACCCTGGACAGGGGCGCGGAGAGACCCAGTACTTC.

This chain joins TRBV6-5 and TRBJ2-1; TRBD2 matches at 10 bases. Germline trimming cut 10 bases from V and 4 bases from J; bases unmatched to any gene: 7. The CDR3 contains 14 residues. Germline CDR1 MNHEY, CDR2 SVGAGI. This chain's CDR3 is CATSSGRGYNEQFF. CDR3 in DNA: TGTGCCACCTCTAGCGGGAGAGGTTACAATGAGCAGTTCTTC.

By sample share, this clone is medium-sized (0.01 to 0.1%). V usage is TRBV7-9 and J usage is TRBJ2-2, with 7 bases lining up with TRBD2. CDR3 length: 15 residues. In germline, CDR1 is SEHNR, CDR2 FQNEAQ (reference sequence). V gave up 7 bases and J gave up 3 bases; unmatched junction bases: 8. DNA of the CDR3: TGTGCCAGCAACTGGAGACTAGCCGACACCGGGGAGCTGTTTTTT. It codes for CASNWRLADTGELFF. Full variable domain (outside the CDR3, taken from reference TRBV7-9 and TRBJ2-2): DTGVSQNPRHKITKRGQNVTFRCDPISEHNRLYWYRQTLGQGPEFLTYFQNEAQLEKSRLLSDRFSAERPKGSFSTLEIQRTEQGDSAMYLCASNWRLADTGELFFGEGSRLTVL.

V is TRBV11-3 and J is TRBJ2-3, with 10 bases lining up with TRBD2. Germline CDR1 and CDR2: SGHNT and YENEEA. V shed 4 bases, J shed 2 bases, and the junction held 6 bases outside the gene matches. The CDR3 loop spans 16 amino acids. The CDR3: CASSSGLAELTDTQYF. For the CDR3, the DNA is TGTGCCAGCAGCTCCGGACTAGCGGAGCTCACAGATACGCAGTATTTT.

The chain employs TRBV7-5 and TRBJ2-7; the D segment call TRBD2 is taken from the table without a DNA check. TRBV7-5 is recorded as a pseudogene. There are 15 residues in the CDR3. CDR3: CARNLLGSASYEQYF. The CDR3 DNA reads as TGTGCCAGAAACCTCCTCGGGTCGGCATCCTACGAGCAGTACTTC.

J is TRBJ1-5 and V is TRBV27; 7 positions agree with TRBD1. V shed 5 bases, J shed 0 bases, and the junction held 10 bases outside the gene matches. The CDR3 runs to 17 residues. Looked up from germline, CDR1 is MNHEY and CDR2 is SMNVEV (reference sequence). The DNA of the CDR3 is TGTGCCAGCAGTGCCTCCGGGACAGACTATAGCAATCAGCCCCAGCATTTT. Amino acid sequence: CASSASGTDYSNQPQHF.

The chain recombines TRBV2 with TRBJ2-5; tentatively, D is TRBD1 (6 bases). Germline CDR1 is SNHLY and CDR2 is FYNNEI. The germline V and J ends were trimmed by 6 bases and 5 bases, with 16 bases remaining between them. This CDR3 is built from 14 residues. CDR3 in DNA: TGTGCCAGCAGATCCCATGCCAGGGGTGAGACCCAGTACTTC. Amino acids: CASRSHARGETQYF.

V is TRBV11-3 and J is TRBJ2-5, with D uncertain. The germline V gene encodes CDR1 SGHNT and CDR2 YENEEA. V was cut by 0 bases and J by 7 bases, with 12 bases left in between. This CDR3 contains 14 residues. This CDR3 reads CASSLEVVGGTQYF. The CDR3, as DNA: TGTGCCAGCAGCTTAGAAGTGGTCGGCGGGACCCAGTACTTC.

The J gene is TRBJ2-1, the V gene TRBV4-2, with D possibly being TRBD2 (5 bases). The V gene lost 2 bases and the J gene lost 7 bases, with 12 bases spanning the gap. Germline V lookup: CDR1 LGHNA, CDR2 YNFKEQ. The CDR3 totals 14 residues. The CDR3 loop reads CASSQLAGSNEQFF. In nucleotides, the CDR3 is TGTGCCAGCAGCCAACTAGCTGGTAGTAATGAGCAGTTCTTC.

This clone was counted a few times. The chain uses TRBV29-1 and TRBJ2-6; D may be TRBD1 (5 bases). The V end lost 2 bases, the J end lost 4 bases, and 12 bases lay between the germline ends. Per germline, CDR1 SQVTM and CDR2 ANQGSEA. This CDR3 comprises 15 residues. CDR3 residues: CSVEPDRPGANVLTF. The CDR3 nucleotides read TGCAGCGTTGAACCTGACAGACCCGGGGCCAACGTCCTGACTTTC.

This chain links TRBV7-9 with TRBJ2-3; TRBD1 aligns across 9 bases. Germline loops: CDR1 SEHNR, CDR2 FQNEAQ (reference sequence). V was clipped by 6 bases and J by 2 bases; unmatched bases: 15. This CDR3 comprises 18 residues. The CDR3 loop is CASSRGRTGTGLTDTQYF. The CDR3 coding sequence is TGTGCCAGCAGTCGGGGAAGGACCGGGACAGGGCTCACAGATACGCAGTATTTT.

This clone showed up just once. The J gene is TRBJ2-5, the V gene TRBV11-2, with 9 bases fitting TRBD1. V lost 1 base to trimming and J lost 5 bases; unmatched junction nucleotides: 5. The CDR3 is made up of 15 amino acids. Germline CDR1 SGHAT, CDR2 FQNNGV. As DNA, the CDR3 is TGTGCCAGCAGCTTAGGGACAGGGGCCGAGGAGACCCAGTACTTC. Its translation is CASSLGTGAEETQYF.